The present TCR beta chain was sequenced within a study of T and B cells in COVID-19 patients. This clonotype was observed once. Its specificity is unknown. A single base separates this from a much larger clone, so it may be a read error. Study-wide points: Active COVID-19 showed highly clonal TRB repertoires; recovery showed diversity and richness above healthy donors.

BIOMED2 TRB-A/B primer pools were used in multiplex TRB PCR. TCRdb re-called the multiplex PCR reads through MiXCR, storing one row per CDR3 protein. The data contain 10,000 to 13,000 distinct CDR3 sequences, 30% of them singletons. TRB was amplified from approximately 250-480 ng of blood genomic DNA. Germline CDR1 LNHDA, CDR2 SQIVND (reference sequence). With 5 bases removed from V and 4 bases from J, the gap between germline ends came to 15 bases. This CDR3 is built from 15 residues. Sequences were obtained from blood. V usage is TRBV19 and J usage is TRBJ2-1; D may be TRBD2 (6 bases). The TCR sequence derives from a human donor with active COVID-19. The CDR3 spells CASSWRAGSYNEQFF. The DNA of the CDR3 is TGTGCCAGTAGTTGGCGGGCGGGGTCATACAATGAGCAGTTCTTC.